These 26 T cell receptor beta chains share one sample of origin, sequenced in a study of blood T cells in healthy people across ages. Through a sample-barcoded 5' primer and a J-beta primer mix, a second PCR was run for roughly 6 to 11 cycles. Each CDR3 protein is one row after TCRdb ran MiXCR on the 5' RACE reads. The sample consists of around 800,000 distinct CDR3 sequences, around 25% of them appearing once. The data were also submitted as part of a second study, on T cells of mothers and their children.

Sequences were obtained from blood. These receptors were collected from a boy aged 5-17 years in good health.

As concerns this clonotype: A junction end diverges from the germline sequence, so it may reflect a read error. The chain couples TRBV7-9 to TRBJ2-7; D possibly corresponds to TRBD2 (5 bases). This CDR3 is 12 amino acids long. CDR1 and CDR2 (germline): SEHNR, FQNEAQ (reference sequence). The CDR3 spells CASSLGFWEQCF. CDR3 bases: TGTGCCAGCAGCTTAGGGTTCTGGGAGCAGTGCTTC. Based on the CDR3 plus reference TRBV7-9 and TRBJ2-7, the full variable domain is DTGVSQNPRHKITKRGQNVTFRCDPISEHNRLYWYRQTLGQGPEFLTYFQNEAQLEKSRLLSDRFSAERPKGSFSTLEIQRTEQGDSAMYLCASSLGFWEQCFGPGTRLTVT.

The chain combines TRBV29-1 with TRBJ1-1, with D possibly being TRBD1 (6 bases). Trimming took 5 bases from V and 11 from J, leaving 15 bases between them. CDR3 length: 11 amino acids. Germline assignment: CDR1 SQVTM and CDR2 ANQGSEA. CDR3 region: CSVSRGQEAFF. The CDR3 coding sequence is TGCAGCGTTTCTCGGGGGCAGGAGGCTTTCTTT.

This sequence joins TRBV6-1 and TRBJ1-1; no clear D. This CDR3 is built from 12 residues. V was clipped by 1 base and J by 7 bases, with 7 bases between them. CDR1 is MNHNS, CDR2 SASEGT, per germline. This chain's CDR3 is CASSEVGYEAFF. The CDR3 DNA follows: TGTGCCAGCAGTGAAGTGGGATATGAAGCTTTCTTT.

This clonotype came up once. The chain combines TRBV12-3 or TRBV12-4 with TRBJ2-7; no clear D gene. This CDR3 region has 14 residues. V lost 4 bases to trimming and J lost 5 bases, with 15 bases between them. This CDR3 is CASSSPLHRDEQYF. CDR3 nucleotides: TGTGCCAGCAGTTCCCCCTTGCATCGGGACGAGCAGTACTTC.

The chain combines TRBV20-1 with TRBJ2-7; D is perhaps TRBD2 (5 bases). The J call is doubtful: the DNA matches TRBJ2-1 better. The CDR3 totals 14 residues. The germline gives CDR1 DFQATT, CDR2 SNEGSKA (reference sequence). The chain's CDR3 is CSARVGGRNNEQFF. CDR3 in DNA: TGCAGTGCTAGAGTGGGCGGGCGAAACAATGAGCAGTTCTTC.

This clonotype came up a few times. The CDR3 nucleotides read TGCGCCAGCAGCCAAGATGCCCCCCTACAGGGTTGGAATTCACCCCTCCACTTT. Translating gives CASSQDAPLQGWNSPLHF. The chain has TRBV4-1 and TRBJ1-6, with TRBD1 as a possible D gene (6 bases). The CDR3 spans 18 residues. Trimming removed 0 bases from V and 7 bases from J, with 19 bases in between. Germline assignment: CDR1 MGHRA and CDR2 YSYEKL.

The chain carries TRBV20-1 and TRBJ1-6; D is unclear. V lost 2 bases and J 2 bases, leaving 4 bases between the germline ends. The CDR3 has 13 residues. Per the germline V gene, CDR1 is DFQATT and CDR2 is SNEGSKA (reference sequence). DNA for the CDR3: TGCAGTGCTAGACAGGCCTATAATTCACCCCTCCACTTT. Encoded protein: CSARQAYNSPLHF.

V gene TRBV29-1 combines with J gene TRBJ1-1; D gene ambiguous. V was trimmed by 4 bases and J by 1 base, leaving 16 bases between them. CDR1 is SQVTM and CDR2 is ANQGSEA in the germline V gene. The CDR3 is made up of 15 amino acids. CDR3 sequence (DNA): TGCAGCGTTGTATTGACGTTGCTGCAGAACACTGAAGCTTTCTTT. Amino acids: CSVVLTLLQNTEAFF.

This clonotype was counted only a few times. This sequence joins TRBV10-2 and TRBJ2-7; 15 bases fit TRBD2. V gave up 2 bases and J gave up 3 bases; unmatched junction bases: 14. CDR3 length equals 20 residues. In germline, CDR1 is WSHSY, CDR2 SAAADI. In DNA form, the CDR3 reads TGCGCCAGCAGTGAGCCGGGCCCCGGGACTAGCGGGGGGTTTGGCTACGAGCAGTACTTC. It specifies CASSEPGPGTSGGFGYEQYF.

This clonotype was picked up a small number of times. V usage is TRBV20-1 and J usage is TRBJ1-5, with D tentatively TRBD1 (5 bases). Germline values: CDR1 DFQATT, CDR2 SNEGSKA (reference sequence). The CDR3 has 14 amino acids. V was cut by 1 base and J by 2 bases, with 9 bases left in between. CDR3 residues: CSARAGLGNQPQHF. The CDR3 nucleotides are TGCAGTGCTAGAGCAGGGTTAGGCAATCAGCCCCAGCATTTT.

This clonotype has just a few counts. This rearrangement joins TRBV4-1 to TRBJ1-1, with unresolved D. The CDR3 has 18 residues. V lost 2 bases and J 6 bases, leaving 25 bases between the germline ends. The germline CDR1 and CDR2 sequences are MGHRA and YSYEKL. The CDR3 DNA sequence: TGCGCCAGCAGCCAAAGATCTTGGTATGCAGGCCAGTCGTCTGAAGCTTTCTTT. Its translation is CASSQRSWYAGQSSEAFF.

This clonotype was recorded a few times. The chain combines TRBV6-2 or TRBV6-3 with TRBJ2-5; 8 bases are shared with TRBD2. Unmatched junction bases numbered 4, after V lost 1 base and J lost 0 bases. CDR1 MNHEY and CDR2 SVGEGT come from the germline V gene. The CDR3 covers 16 residues. The CDR3 region has the DNA TGTGCCAGCAGTTACTTCTTAGCGGGATACCAAGAGACCCAGTACTTC. The encoded protein is CASSYFLAGYQETQYF.

This chain connects TRBV6-6 to TRBJ2-7, with TRBD2 matching over 7 bases. The end of the DNA fits TRBJ2-1 better, so the J call may be wrong. This CDR3 is built from 13 residues. Per the germline V gene, CDR1 is MNHNY and CDR2 is SVGAGI (reference sequence). In DNA form, the CDR3 reads TGTGCCAGCAGTTATCCCGGGGGGAATGAGCAGTTCTTC. This sequence encodes CASSYPGGNEQFF.

This chain links TRBV24-1 with TRBJ2-1; D possibly corresponds to TRBD1 (6 bases). The CDR3 runs to 16 residues. V lost 3 bases, J lost 8 bases, and 19 bases lay in between. CDR1 and CDR2 from the germline V gene are KGHDR and SFDVKD. The CDR3 DNA follows: TGTGCCACCAGTGATGACCAGGGGTATGGGTATGATGAGCAGTTCTTC. Translated: CATSDDQGYGYDEQFF.

This chain joins TRBV10-3 and TRBJ2-7; either TRBD1 or TRBD2 may fit D (5 bases each). The V end was cut by 3 bases, the J end by 6 bases, with 15 bases between. Germline V gene sequence: CDR1 ENHRY, CDR2 SYGVKD. The CDR3 is 14 amino acids. CDR3 bases: TGTGCCATCAGTGATAGGTCGGGGCGTCGCGAGCAGTACTTC. It encodes CAISDRSGRREQYF.

This clonotype is a singleton in its sample. The gene calls are TRBV18 and TRBJ1-3, with TRBD1 as a possible D gene (6 bases). CDR3 length: 15 residues. V was clipped by 3 bases and J by 2 bases, with 11 bases between them. Germline-derived CDR1 and CDR2 are KGHSH and LQKENI. CDR3 protein: CASSPAGQPGNTIYF. CDR3 DNA sequence: TGTGCCAGCTCACCGGCCGGACAGCCTGGAAACACCATATATTTT.

The CDR3 DNA reads TGTGCCAGCAGTGGAAACAGGGCGAATGAAAAACTGTTTTTT. Amino acid sequence: CASSGNRANEKLFF. The chain is built from TRBV6-6 and TRBJ1-4, with TRBD1 as a possible D gene (6 bases). This CDR3 is built from 14 residues. Germline CDR1 reads MNHNY; CDR2 reads SVGAGI (reference sequence). Trimming cost V 5 bases and J 5 bases, with 12 bases left between them.

The chain recombines TRBV6-5 with TRBJ1-5; 7 positions agree with TRBD1. The CDR3 loop spans 17 amino acids. V lost 0 bases, J lost 0 bases, and 5 bases stayed unmatched. Germline CDR1 MNHEY, CDR2 SVGAGI. The CDR3 bases are TGTGCCAGCAGTTACTCGCAGGGGGGTTATAGCAATCAGCCCCAGCATTTT. Its translation is CASSYSQGGYSNQPQHF.

This clonotype came up a few times. The chain couples TRBV3-1 to TRBJ2-5, with no clear D. The DNA end is more similar to TRBJ2-7, so the J call may be wrong. Germline V CDR1 and CDR2: LGHDT, YNNKEL (reference sequence). The length of the CDR3 is 15 residues. The CDR3 DNA reads TGTGCCAGCAGCCAAGATGTGCTCCCGGGTTACGAGCAGTACTTC. Its translation is CASSQDVLPGYEQYF.

This clonotype was seen a few times. V usage is TRBV7-3 and J usage is TRBJ2-3, with 7 bases lining up with TRBD2. CDR3 length: 14 residues. Germline CDR1 is SGHTA and CDR2 is FQGTGA. Unmatched junction bases numbered 11, after V lost 5 bases and J lost 9 bases. The CDR3 sequence: CASSNKEGGDTQYF. CDR3 DNA sequence: TGTGCCAGCAGCAACAAAGAGGGAGGGGACACGCAGTATTTT.

This sequence joins TRBV19 and TRBJ1-5; no reliable D call. The germline CDR1 and CDR2 sequences are LNHDA and SQIVND (reference sequence). The CDR3 loop spans 13 amino acids. Deletions cut 7 bases from V and 0 bases from J, with 7 bases between. The CDR3 loop reads CASTPDSNQPQHF. The CDR3 bases are TGTGCCAGTACCCCCGATAGCAATCAGCCCCAGCATTTT.

The chain is built from TRBV2 and TRBJ2-7; D possibly matches TRBD1 or TRBD2 (6 bases each). The better agreement between TRBJ2-5 and the DNA end casts doubt on the J call. The CDR3 is made up of 17 amino acids. Germline V gives CDR1 SNHLY, CDR2 FYNNEI. In DNA, the CDR3 is TGTGCCAGCAGTGGCCCAGGGGCCTTAGCGGCGGGGGAGACCCAGTACTTC. Its translation is CASSGPGALAAGETQYF.

CDR3 sequence reads: CASSLRRGTQYF. The DNA of the CDR3 is TGTGCCAGCAGTCTAAGGCGGGGGACCCAGTACTTC. The chain has TRBV28 and TRBJ2-1, with a weak D call TRBD2 (6 bases). The J call may not be correct, given that the DNA end is closer to TRBJ2-5. The CDR3 consists of 12 residues. The germline V gene has CDR1 MDHEN and CDR2 SYDVKM.

This chain joins TRBV10-3 and TRBJ2-3; 7 bases agree with TRBD1. The germline V gene encodes CDR1 ENHRY and CDR2 SYGVKD. Trimming at V came to 5 bases and at J to 1 base, leaving 6 bases not matched to a gene. The CDR3 runs 15 residues. Here the CDR3 DNA reads TGTGCCATCAGTCAGCGAGGACAGGGCACAGATACGCAGTATTTT. Translation gives CAISQRGQGTDTQYF.

In DNA, the CDR3 is TGCAGCGTTGAAACACTAGCGGGGGGACCCTACAATGAGCAGTTCTTC. Protein product: CSVETLAGGPYNEQFF. This chain links TRBV29-1 with TRBJ2-5; 12 nucleotides align to TRBD2. TRBJ2-1 matches the DNA end more closely, so the J call is doubtful. Germline V gene data show CDR1 as SQVTM and CDR2 as ANQGSEA. The CDR3 length is 16 residues.

Here the CDR3 DNA reads TGTGCCAGCAGTGAAGCGTATGAGACACCCAATTACTATGGCTACACCTTC. This codes for CASSEAYETPNYYGYTF. J is TRBJ1-2 and V is TRBV2; D uncertain. The CDR3 has 17 amino acids. Germline CDR1 SNHLY, CDR2 FYNNEI. V was cut by 0 bases and J by 3 bases, with 17 bases left in between.